The T cell receptor beta chain described here comes from a study of T cells after yellow fever vaccination. Notes on the study in general: Abundant clonotypes (contaminants from the bulk population) could be present in FACS-sorted repertoires.

The V end lost 2 bases, the J end lost 5 bases, and 13 bases lay between the germline ends. This CDR3 has 15 residues. Germline values: CDR1 LNHNV, CDR2 YYDKDF (reference sequence). Notes on this clonotype: Its antigen is still unknown.

TCRdb passed the 5' RACE reads through MiXCR, listing each CDR3 protein once. The data show around 610,000 distinct CDR3 sequences, approximately 12% seen once. This receptor was obtained from a young man who received the YFV17D yellow fever vaccine. The chain uses TRBV15 and TRBJ2-1, with D perhaps TRBD1 (5 bases). The source material was PBMCs, sampled on the day of the yellow fever booster vaccination. CDR3 region: CATSRLGRVDNEQFF. The CDR3 DNA sequence: TGTGCCACCAGCAGACTGGGCAGGGTGGACAATGAGCAGTTCTTC.